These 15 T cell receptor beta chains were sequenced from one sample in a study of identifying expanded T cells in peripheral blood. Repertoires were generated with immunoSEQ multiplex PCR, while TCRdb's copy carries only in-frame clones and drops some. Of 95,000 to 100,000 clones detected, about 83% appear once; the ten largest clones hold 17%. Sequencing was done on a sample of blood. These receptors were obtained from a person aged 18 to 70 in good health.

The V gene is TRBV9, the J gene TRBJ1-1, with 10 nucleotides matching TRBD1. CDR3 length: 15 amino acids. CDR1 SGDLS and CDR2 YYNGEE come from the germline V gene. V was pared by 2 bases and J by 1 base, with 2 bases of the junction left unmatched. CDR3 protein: CASSVRDRGNTEAFF. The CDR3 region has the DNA TGTGCCAGCAGCGTCCGGGACAGGGGGAACACTGAAGCTTTCTTT.

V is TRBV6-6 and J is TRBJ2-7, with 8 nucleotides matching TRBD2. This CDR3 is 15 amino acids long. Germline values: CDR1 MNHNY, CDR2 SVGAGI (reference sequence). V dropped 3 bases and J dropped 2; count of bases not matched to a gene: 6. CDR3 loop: CASSYRGGATYEQYF. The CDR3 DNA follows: TGTGCCAGCAGTTATCGGGGGGGTGCCACCTACGAGCAGTACTTC.

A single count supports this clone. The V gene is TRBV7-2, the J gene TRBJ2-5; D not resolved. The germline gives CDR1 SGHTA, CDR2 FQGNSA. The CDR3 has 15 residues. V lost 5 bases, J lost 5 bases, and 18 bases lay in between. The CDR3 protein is CASSESARLRETQYF. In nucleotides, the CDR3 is TGTGCCAGCAGCGAGAGCGCACGGTTGCGGGAGACCCAGTACTTC.

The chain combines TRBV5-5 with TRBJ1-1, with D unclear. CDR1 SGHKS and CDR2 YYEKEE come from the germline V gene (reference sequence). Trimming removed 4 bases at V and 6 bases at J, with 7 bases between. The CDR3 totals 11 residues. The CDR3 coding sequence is TGTGCCAGCAGCCGCTTCTCTGAAGCTTTCTTT. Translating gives CASSRFSEAFF.

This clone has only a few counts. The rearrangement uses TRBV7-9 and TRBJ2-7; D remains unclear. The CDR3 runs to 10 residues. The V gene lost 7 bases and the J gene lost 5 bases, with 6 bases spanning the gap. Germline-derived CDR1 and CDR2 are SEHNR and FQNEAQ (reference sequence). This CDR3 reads CASTGDEQYF. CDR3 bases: TGTGCCAGCACGGGTGACGAGCAGTACTTC.

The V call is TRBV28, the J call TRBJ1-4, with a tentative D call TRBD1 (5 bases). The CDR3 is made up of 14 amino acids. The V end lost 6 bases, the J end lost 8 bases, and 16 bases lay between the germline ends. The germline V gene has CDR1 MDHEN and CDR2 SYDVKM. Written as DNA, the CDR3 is TGTGCCAGCAGCAGGCATCTGGGGCCCGAAAAACTGTTTTTT. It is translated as CASSRHLGPEKLFF.

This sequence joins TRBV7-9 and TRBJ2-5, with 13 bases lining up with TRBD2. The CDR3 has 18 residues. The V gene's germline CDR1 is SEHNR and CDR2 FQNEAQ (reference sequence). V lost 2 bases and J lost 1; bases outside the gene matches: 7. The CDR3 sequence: CASSLTGTSGVFQETQYF. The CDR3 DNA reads TGTGCCAGCAGCTTAACCGGGACTAGCGGGGTATTCCAAGAGACCCAGTACTTC.

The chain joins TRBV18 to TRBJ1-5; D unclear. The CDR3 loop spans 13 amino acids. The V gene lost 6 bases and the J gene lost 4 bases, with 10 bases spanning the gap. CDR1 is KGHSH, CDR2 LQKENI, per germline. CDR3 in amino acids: CASSLARNQPQHF. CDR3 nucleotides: TGTGCCAGCTCTCTAGCAAGAAATCAGCCCCAGCATTTT.

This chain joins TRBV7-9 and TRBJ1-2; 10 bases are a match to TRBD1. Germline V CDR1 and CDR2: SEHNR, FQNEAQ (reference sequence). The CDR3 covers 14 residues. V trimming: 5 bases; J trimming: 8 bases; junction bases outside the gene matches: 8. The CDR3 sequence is CASSPAGTGVGYTF. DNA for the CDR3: TGTGCCAGCAGCCCCGCCGGGACAGGGGTAGGCTACACCTTC.

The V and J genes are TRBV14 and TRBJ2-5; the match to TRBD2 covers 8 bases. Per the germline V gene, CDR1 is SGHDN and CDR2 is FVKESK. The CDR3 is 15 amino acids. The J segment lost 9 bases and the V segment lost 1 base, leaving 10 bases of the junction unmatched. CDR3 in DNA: TGTGCCAGCAGCCAAGGGCCGGAGCGGGGGAGGGCCCAGTACTTC. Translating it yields CASSQGPERGRAQYF.

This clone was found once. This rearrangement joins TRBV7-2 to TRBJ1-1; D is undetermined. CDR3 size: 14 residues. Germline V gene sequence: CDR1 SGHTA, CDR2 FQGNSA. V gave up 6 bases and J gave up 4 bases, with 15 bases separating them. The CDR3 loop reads CASRPDLGGTEAFF. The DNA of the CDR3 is TGTGCCAGCAGGCCAGACCTCGGCGGCACTGAAGCTTTCTTT.

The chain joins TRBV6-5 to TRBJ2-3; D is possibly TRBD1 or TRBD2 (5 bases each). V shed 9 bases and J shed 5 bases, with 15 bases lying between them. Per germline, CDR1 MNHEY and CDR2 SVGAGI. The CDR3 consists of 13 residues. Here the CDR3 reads CASAPPGRDTQYF. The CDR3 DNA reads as TGTGCCAGTGCACCTCCGGGGCGAGATACGCAGTATTTT.

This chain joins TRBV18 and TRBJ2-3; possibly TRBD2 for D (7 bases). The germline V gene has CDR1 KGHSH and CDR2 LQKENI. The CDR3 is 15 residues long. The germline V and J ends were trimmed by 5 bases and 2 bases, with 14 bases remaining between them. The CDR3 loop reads CASSAGADPTDTQYF. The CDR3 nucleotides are TGTGCCAGCTCAGCGGGGGCGGACCCCACAGATACGCAGTATTTT. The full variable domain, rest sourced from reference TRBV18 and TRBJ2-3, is NAGVMQNPRHLVRRRGQEARLRCSPMKGHSHVYWYRQLPEEGLKFMVYLQKENIIDESGMPKERFSAEFPKEGPSILRIQQVVRGDSAAYFCASSAGADPTDTQYFGPGTRLTVL.

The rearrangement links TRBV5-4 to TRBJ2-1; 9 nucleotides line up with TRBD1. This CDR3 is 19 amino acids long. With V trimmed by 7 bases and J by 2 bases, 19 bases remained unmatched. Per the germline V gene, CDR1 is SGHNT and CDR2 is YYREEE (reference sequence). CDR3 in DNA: TGTGCCAGCTCCGACAGGGGGGGGAGGACACAAAAGGCCTACAATGAGCAGTTCTTC. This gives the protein CASSDRGGRTQKAYNEQFF. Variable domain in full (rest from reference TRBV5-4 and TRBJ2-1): ETGVTQSPTHLIKTRGQQVTLRCSSQSGHNTVSWYQQALGQGPQFIFQYYREEENGRGNFPPRFSGLQFPNYSSELNVNALELDDSALYLCASSDRGGRTQKAYNEQFFGPGTRLTVL.

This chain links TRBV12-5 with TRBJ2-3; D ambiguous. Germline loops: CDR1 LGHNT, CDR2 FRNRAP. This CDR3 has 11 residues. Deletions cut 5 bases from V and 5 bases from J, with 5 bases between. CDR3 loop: CASGIIDTQYF. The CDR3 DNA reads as TGTGCTAGTGGTATTATAGATACGCAGTATTTT.